This entry is about one T cell receptor (beta chain). Antigen: not known. Clones were sequenced by immunoSEQ multiplex PCR, and TCRdb holds only the in-frame ones, with some missing. The data show 2 million to 2.5 million clones, 80% to 95% seen once. This record belongs to a study of shared clonotypes between healthy human individuals. Study-wide results and caveats: Several donors held about 5.1% of naive CD4 clonotypes in common. Rarefaction showed that sequencing of sorted subsets was incomplete (despite large depth).

The CDR3 consists of 16 residues. V gave up 6 bases and J gave up 0 bases, with 15 bases separating them. Germline CDR1 MDHEN, CDR2 SYDVKM. The chain carries TRBV28 and TRBJ2-1; D uncertain. The sample taken for sequencing was naive CD4+ T cells from PBMCs. Indicated subset: CD45RA+ positively selected. This clonotype was obtained from a man in his late teens or twenties in good health. Some clones in this sample may be carry-over from other donors' samples. The CDR3 DNA is TGTGCCAGCAGCCTCCTTAGGTCGAGCTCCTACAATGAGCAGTTCTTC. Protein: CASSLLRSSSYNEQFF.